This is a list of T cell receptor beta chains from one sample in a study of cytomegalovirus exposure and HLA in healthy donors. Generated by immunoSEQ multiplex PCR, the TCRdb table keeps only in-frame clones and is missing some. The data contain more than 100,000 clones, roughly four fifths of them singletons. The sequenced material came from PBMCs. All receptors come from a female donor in good health and CMV-seropositive. The conserved cysteine and the conserved F or W are not part of the CDR3 here. Each record gives: J gene, V gene, CDR3 protein.

>TRBJ2-3|TRBV11-2
ASSWGQGRFTDTQY
>.|TRBV7-8
ASSLVTGAYEQY
>TRBJ2-1|TRBV29-1
SAGTGDNEQF
>TRBJ1-2|TRBV27
ASSDRGVNGYT
>TRBJ2-2|TRBV5-6
ASSLSWADAGELF
>TRBJ2-7|TRBV10-3
AITQDRGKTEQY
>TRBJ1-2|TRBV10-3
AISEPGAGYGYT
>TRBJ1-2|TRBV5-1
ASSLEPPEVYGYT
>TRBJ2-2|TRBV6-1
ASSEPGHPGELF
>TRBJ2-4|TRBV11-3
ASSLGGGGDIQY
>TRBJ1-2|TRBV6-5
ASTQSQGYGYT
>TRBJ2-2|TRBV28
ASSLQGYTGELF
>TRBJ2-3|TRBV6-5
ASNYQRHTDTQY
>TRBJ2-2|TRBV7-3
ASRGQGSGELF
>TRBJ2-5|TRBV6-1
ASSEAGQGVPQETQY
>TRBJ2-3|TRBV5-1
ASSVSPSDTQY
>TRBJ1-2|TRBV28
ASRDPGGYDGDYGYT
>TRBJ2-2|TRBV6-5
ASSLVAGELF
>TRBJ2-6|TRBV11-2
ASSSLGGSGANVLT
>TRBJ2-7|TRBV11-2
ATSLTGSYEQY
>TRBJ2-1|TRBV5-1
ASSLGPGQGYNEQF
>TRBJ1-2|TRBV4-1
ASSQQQQGVYGYT
>TRBJ2-3|TRBV7-9
ASSDSGGAPDTQY
>TRBJ1-2|TRBV10-3
AISESQGGYGYT
>TRBJ2-7|TRBV5-4
ASSLAGGGAQY
>TRBJ2-2|TRBV18
ASSSGLQGRTGELF
>TRBJ2-2|TRBV7-3
ASSLTGGEGTGDTGELF
>TRBJ2-1|TRBV18
ASSLWSEEQF
>TRBJ1-1|TRBV6-1
ASGYRGMNTEAF
>TRBJ1-1|TRBV20-1
SAQENTEAF
>TRBJ2-2|TRBV6-6
ASSYSLGGHTGELF
>TRBJ2-1|TRBV9
ASSGPGKRSHNEQF
>TRBJ1-4|TRBV4-1
ASSRGGQGEWDNEKLF
>TRBJ2-1|TRBV5-5
ASSQGLAGGNEQF
>TRBJ2-7|TRBV7-9
ASSSNNLQGRSSYEQY
>TRBJ2-3|TRBV6-1
ATYLGLAGPDTQY
>TRBJ1-6|TRBV2
ASKGQGNSPLH
>TRBJ2-7|TRBV5-1
ASSVPPDRVSYEQY
>TRBJ2-3|TRBV7-9
ASSLLGVTQY
>TRBJ2-3|TRBV7-9
SSSLPGLANSGPPDTQY
>TRBJ2-7|TRBV7-9
ASSYDPLANSYEQY
>TRBJ1-1|TRBV2
ASSTQGYGAF
>TRBJ1-1|TRBV10-3
AISDTGNTEAF
>TRBJ1-4|TRBV5-1
ASTDRQGANEKLF
>TRBJ2-5|TRBV6-5
ASSWARGGEQY
>TRBJ2-7|TRBV7-3
ASSLDRGYEQY